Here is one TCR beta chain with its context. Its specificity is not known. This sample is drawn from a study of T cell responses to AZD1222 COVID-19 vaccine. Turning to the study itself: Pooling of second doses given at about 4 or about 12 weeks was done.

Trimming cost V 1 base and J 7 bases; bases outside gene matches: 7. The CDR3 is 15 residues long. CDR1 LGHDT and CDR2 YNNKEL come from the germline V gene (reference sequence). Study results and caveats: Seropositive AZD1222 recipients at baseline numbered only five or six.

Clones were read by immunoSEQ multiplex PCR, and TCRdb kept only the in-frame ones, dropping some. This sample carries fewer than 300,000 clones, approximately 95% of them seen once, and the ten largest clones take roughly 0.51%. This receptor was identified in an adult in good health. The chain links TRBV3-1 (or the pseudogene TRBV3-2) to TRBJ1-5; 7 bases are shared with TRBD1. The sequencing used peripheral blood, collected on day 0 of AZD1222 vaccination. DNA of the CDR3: TGTGCCAGCAGCCAAGCAGGGGGGAAGGAGCAGCCCCAGCATTTT. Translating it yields CASSQAGGKEQPQHF.